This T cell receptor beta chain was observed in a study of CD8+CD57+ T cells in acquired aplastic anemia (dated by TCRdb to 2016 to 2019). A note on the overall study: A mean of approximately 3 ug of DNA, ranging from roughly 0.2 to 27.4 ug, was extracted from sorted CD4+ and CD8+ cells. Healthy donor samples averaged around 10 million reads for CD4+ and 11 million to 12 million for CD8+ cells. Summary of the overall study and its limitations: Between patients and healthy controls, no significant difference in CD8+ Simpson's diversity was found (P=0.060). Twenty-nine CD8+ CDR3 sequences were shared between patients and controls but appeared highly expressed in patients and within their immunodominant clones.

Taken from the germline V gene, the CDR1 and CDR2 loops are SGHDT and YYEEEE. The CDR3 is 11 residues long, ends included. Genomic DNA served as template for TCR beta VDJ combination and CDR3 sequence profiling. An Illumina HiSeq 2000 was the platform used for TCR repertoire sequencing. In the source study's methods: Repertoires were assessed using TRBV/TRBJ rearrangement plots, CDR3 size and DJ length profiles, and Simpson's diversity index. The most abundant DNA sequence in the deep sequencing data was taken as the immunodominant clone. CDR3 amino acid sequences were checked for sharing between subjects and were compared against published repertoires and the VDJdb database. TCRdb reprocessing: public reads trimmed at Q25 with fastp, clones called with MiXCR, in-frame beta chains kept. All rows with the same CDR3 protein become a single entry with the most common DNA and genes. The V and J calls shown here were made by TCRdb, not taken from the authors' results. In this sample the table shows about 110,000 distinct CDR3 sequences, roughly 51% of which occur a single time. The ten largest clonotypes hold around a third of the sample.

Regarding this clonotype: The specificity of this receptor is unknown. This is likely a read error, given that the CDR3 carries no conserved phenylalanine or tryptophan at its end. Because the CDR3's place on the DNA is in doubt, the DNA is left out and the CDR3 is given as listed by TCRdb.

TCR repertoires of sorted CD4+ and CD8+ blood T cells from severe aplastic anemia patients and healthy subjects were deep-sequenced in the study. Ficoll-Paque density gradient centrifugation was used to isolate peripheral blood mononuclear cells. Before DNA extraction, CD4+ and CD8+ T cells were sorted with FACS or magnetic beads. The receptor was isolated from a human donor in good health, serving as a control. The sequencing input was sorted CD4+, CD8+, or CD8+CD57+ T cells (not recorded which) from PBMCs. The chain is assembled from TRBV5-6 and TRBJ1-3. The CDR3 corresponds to CASSLGPVVDS.